This T cell receptor beta chain was captured in a study of control samples from healthy donors and cancer patients. The assay was immunoSEQ multiplex PCR, and TCRdb's table has in-frame clones only and misses some. The data hold approximately 97,000 clones, with about 86% observed a single time. The germline gives CDR1 LNHDA, CDR2 SQIVND (reference sequence). V was pared by 4 bases and J by 1 base, with 10 bases between. This CDR3 spans 15 amino acids. The TCR sequence derives from a man aged 25 to 40 in good health. Specimen: blood. The J gene is TRBJ1-4, the V gene TRBV19; tentatively, D is TRBD1 (6 bases). CDR3 in DNA: TGTGCCAGTAGTAGGCGGACAGTAACTAATGAAAAACTGTTTTTT. It encodes CASSRRTVTNEKLFF.